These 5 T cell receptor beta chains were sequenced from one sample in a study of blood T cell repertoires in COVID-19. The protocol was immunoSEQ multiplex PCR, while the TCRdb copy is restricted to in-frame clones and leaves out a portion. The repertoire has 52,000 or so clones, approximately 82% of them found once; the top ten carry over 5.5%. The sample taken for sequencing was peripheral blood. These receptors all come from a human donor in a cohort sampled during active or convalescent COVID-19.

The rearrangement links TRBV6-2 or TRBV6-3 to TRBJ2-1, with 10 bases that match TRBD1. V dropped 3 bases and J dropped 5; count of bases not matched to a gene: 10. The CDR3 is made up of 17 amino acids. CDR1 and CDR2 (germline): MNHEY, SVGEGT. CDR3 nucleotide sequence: TGTGCCAGCAGTTATGACCCGGGACAGGGGCGCGACAATGAGCAGTTCTTC. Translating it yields CASSYDPGQGRDNEQFF.

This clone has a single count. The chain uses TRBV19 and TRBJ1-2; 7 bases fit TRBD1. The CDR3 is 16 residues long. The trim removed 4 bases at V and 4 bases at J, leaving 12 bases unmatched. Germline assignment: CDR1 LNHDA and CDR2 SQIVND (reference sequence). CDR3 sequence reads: CASSKRTGQGLYGYTF. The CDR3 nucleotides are TGTGCCAGTAGTAAACGGACAGGACAAGGCCTCTATGGCTACACCTTC. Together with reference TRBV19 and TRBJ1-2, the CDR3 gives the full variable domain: DGGITQSPKYLFRKEGQNVTLSCEQNLNHDAMYWYRQDPGQGLRLIYYSQIVNDFQKGDIAEGYSVSREKKESFPLTVTSAQKNPTAFYLCASSKRTGQGLYGYTFGSGTRLTVV.

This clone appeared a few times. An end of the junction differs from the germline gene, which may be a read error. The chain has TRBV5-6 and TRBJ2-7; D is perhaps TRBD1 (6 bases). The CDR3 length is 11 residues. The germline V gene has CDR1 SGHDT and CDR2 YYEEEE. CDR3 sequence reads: CASSLPGQLDF. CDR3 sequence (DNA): TGTGCCAGCAGCTTACCGGGACAACTCGACTTC.

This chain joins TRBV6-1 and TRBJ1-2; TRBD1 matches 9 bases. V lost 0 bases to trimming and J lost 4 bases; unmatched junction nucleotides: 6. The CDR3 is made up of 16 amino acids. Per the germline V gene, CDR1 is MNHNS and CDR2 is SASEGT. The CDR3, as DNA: TGTGCCAGCAGTGAAGCGGGACAGGGCGTCGGCTATGGCTACACCTTC. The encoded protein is CASSEAGQGVGYGYTF.

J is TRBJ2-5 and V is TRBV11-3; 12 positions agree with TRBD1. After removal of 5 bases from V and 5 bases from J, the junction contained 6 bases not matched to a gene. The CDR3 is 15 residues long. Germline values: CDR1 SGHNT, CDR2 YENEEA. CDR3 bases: TGTGCCAGCAGCCCGGGACAGGGGGCCGTGGAGACCCAGTACTTC. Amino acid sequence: CASSPGQGAVETQYF.